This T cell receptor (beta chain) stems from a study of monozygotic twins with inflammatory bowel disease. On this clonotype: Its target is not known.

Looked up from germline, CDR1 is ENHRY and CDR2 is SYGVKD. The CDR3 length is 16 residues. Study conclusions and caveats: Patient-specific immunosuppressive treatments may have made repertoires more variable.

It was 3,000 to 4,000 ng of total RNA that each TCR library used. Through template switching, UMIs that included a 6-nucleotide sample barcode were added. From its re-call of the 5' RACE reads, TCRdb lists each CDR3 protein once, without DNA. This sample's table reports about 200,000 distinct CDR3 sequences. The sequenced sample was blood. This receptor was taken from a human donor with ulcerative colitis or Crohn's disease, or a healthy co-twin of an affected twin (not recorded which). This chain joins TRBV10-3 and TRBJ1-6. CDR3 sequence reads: CAISEWLPRENSPLHF.